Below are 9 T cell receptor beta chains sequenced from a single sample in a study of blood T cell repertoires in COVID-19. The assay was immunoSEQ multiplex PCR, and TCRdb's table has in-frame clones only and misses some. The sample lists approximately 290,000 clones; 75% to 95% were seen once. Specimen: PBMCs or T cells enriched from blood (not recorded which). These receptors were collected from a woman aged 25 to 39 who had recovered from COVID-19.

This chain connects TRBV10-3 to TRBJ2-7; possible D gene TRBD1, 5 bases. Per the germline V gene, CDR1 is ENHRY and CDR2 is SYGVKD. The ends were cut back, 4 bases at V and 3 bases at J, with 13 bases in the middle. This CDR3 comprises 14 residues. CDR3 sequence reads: CAISAGQLDYEQYF. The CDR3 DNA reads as TGTGCCATCAGTGCCGGACAACTCGACTACGAGCAGTACTTC.

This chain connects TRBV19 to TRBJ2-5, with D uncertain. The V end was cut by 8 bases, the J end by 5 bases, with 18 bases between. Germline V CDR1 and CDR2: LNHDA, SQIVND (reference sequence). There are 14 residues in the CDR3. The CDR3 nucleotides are TGTGCCAGTGCGTTTGTTGGTTTCGGGGAGACCCAGTACTTC. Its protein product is CASAFVGFGETQYF.

The CDR3 DNA sequence: TGTGCCAGCAGCCAAGTAAACAGGTACTACGAGCAGTACTTC. Its translation is CASSQVNRYYEQYF. The J gene is TRBJ2-7, the V gene TRBV14; perhaps TRBD1 as D (5 bases). Trimming removed 1 base at V and 3 bases at J, with 10 bases between. The CDR3 runs to 14 residues. The germline V gene has CDR1 SGHDN and CDR2 FVKESK.

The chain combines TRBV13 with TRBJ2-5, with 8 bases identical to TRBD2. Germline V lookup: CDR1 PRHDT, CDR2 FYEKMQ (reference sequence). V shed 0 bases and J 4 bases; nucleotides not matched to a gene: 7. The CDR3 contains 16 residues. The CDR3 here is CASSLGRGGRRETQYF. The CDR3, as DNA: TGTGCCAGCAGCTTAGGCCGGGGGGGCCGGAGAGAGACCCAGTACTTC.

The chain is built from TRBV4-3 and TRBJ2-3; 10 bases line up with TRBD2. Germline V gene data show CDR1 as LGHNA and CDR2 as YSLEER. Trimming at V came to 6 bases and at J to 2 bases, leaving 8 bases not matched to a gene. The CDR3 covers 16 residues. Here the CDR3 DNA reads TGCGCCAGCAGTCGCAGGACTAGCGGTATCACAGATACGCAGTATTTT. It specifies CASSRRTSGITDTQYF.

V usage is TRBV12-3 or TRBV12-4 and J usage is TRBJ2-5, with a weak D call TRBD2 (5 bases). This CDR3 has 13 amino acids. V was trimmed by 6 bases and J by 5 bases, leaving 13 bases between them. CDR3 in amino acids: CASSPARAETQYF. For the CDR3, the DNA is TGTGCCAGCAGCCCGGCGAGGGCGGAGACCCAGTACTTC.

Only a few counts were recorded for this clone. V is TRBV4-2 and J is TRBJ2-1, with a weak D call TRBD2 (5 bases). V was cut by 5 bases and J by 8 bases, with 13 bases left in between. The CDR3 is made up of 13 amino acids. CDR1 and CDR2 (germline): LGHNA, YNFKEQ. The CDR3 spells CASSLGLDHEQFF. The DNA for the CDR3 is TGTGCCAGCAGCTTAGGACTGGACCATGAGCAGTTCTTC.

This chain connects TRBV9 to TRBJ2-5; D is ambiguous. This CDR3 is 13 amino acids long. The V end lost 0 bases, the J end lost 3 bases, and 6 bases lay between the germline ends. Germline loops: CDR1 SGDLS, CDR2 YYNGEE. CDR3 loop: CASSVGSEETQYF. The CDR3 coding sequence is TGTGCCAGCAGCGTAGGTTCAGAAGAGACCCAGTACTTC.

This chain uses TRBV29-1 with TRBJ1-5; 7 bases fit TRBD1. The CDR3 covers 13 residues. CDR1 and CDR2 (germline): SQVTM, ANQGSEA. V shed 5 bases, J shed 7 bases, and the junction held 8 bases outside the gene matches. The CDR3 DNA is TGCAGCGTTATTGGGGCCAGGGGGCAGCCCCAGCATTTT. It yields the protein CSVIGARGQPQHF.